This T cell receptor beta chain originates from a study of beta chain features in type 1 diabetes. Background on the study: Healthy donors and patients showed comparable age, gender and cell yields.

Study conclusions and caveats: Healthy donors had naive, central memory and Treg TCRB repertoires that appeared less similar than those seen among patients. People with Type 1 diabetes carried modestly yet significantly shorter TCRB CDR3s in all four CD4+ subsets.

Trimming took off 1 base at V and 0 bases at J, with 13 bases between the two ends. This CDR3 is built from 18 residues. Germline loops: CDR1 MGHDK, CDR2 SYGVNS. Expressed TCRB transcripts were sequenced because the isolated RNA had all been reverse transcribed beforehand. The study sequenced naive, central memory and regulatory T cell samples to an average of roughly 3.4 million reads. Profiling relied on immunoSEQ multiplex PCR, and the TCRdb table lists in-frame clones only, not all of them. The sample records about 45,000 clones, around 70% being singletons. To note about this clone: Antigen unknown.

This receptor was taken from a woman under 30 with type 1 diabetes. This chain joins TRBV25-1 and TRBJ2-6; no clear D gene. Sample: Tregs from blood. CDR3 sequence: CASSELPLLGSGANVLTF. The CDR3 nucleotides read TGTGCCAGCAGTGAATTGCCATTGCTCGGCTCTGGGGCCAACGTCCTGACTTTC.